This is a list of T cell receptor beta chains from one sample in a study of PD-1 blockade in mismatch repair-deficient tumors. Generated by immunoSEQ multiplex PCR, the TCRdb table keeps only in-frame clones and is missing some. The sample contains approximately 23,000 clones, approximately 84% of which appear only once. The starting material was PBMCs, obtained before pembrolizumab treatment. All receptors derive from an adult with mismatch repair-deficient cancer. Each CDR3 is given with its conserved first and last residue. A D gene is named only where the DNA matches it firmly. Clone size appears in some rows only: once, few, many, or a class for an expanded clone.

CASSFGQPSYEQYF,TGTGCCAGCAGCTTTGGGCAGCCATCCTACGAGCAGTACTTC,TRBJ2-7,NA,TRBV7-9,NA
CSARRNTEAFF,TGCAGTGCTAGGAGGAACACTGAAGCTTTCTTT,TRBJ1-1,NA,TRBV20-1,NA
CASSLGGSGQNNEKLFF,TGTGCCAGCAGCTTGGGTGGGTCGGGACAGAATAATGAAAAACTGTTTTTT,TRBJ1-4,NA,TRBV5-4,TRBD1
CASSLRGEQYF,TGTGCCAGCAGTTTAAGGGGGGAGCAGTACTTC,TRBJ2-7,once,TRBV28,NA
CASKEGTYGYTF,TGTGCCAGCAAGGAGGGGACCTATGGCTACACCTTC,TRBJ1-2,NA,TRBV2,NA
CASGLTITYEQYF,TGTGCTAGTGGTTTGACAATTACCTACGAGCAGTACTTC,TRBJ2-7,NA,TRBV12-5,NA
CASSPGQGVTGELFF,TGTGCCAGCAGTCCGGGACAGGGTGTCACCGGGGAGCTGTTTTTT,TRBJ2-2,NA,TRBV28,TRBD1
CASSVGGLGGETQYF,TGTGCCAGCAGCGTCGGCGGACTTGGCGGAGAGACCCAGTACTTC,TRBJ2-5,NA,TRBV9,NA
CASSEGQGVGEQFF,TGTGCCAGCAGTGAGGGACAGGGGGTCGGGGAGCAGTTCTTC,TRBJ2-1,NA,TRBV6-1,TRBD1
CASRYDSGTYEQYF,TGTGCCAGCAGATATGATAGCGGGACATACGAGCAGTACTTC,TRBJ2-7,NA,TRBV27,TRBD2
CASSSGQVSYGYTF,TGTGCCAGCAGTTCGGGACAGGTGTCCTATGGCTACACCTTC,TRBJ1-2,NA,TRBV5-4,TRBD1
CASSFSGQGYNEQFF,TGCGCCAGCAGCTTCTCTGGACAGGGCTACAATGAGCAGTTCTTC,TRBJ2-1,few,TRBV5-1,TRBD1
CASSIWQGVTNNYGYTF,TGTGCCAGTAGTATTTGGCAGGGGGTGACGAACAACTATGGCTACACCTTC,TRBJ1-2,NA,TRBV19,TRBD1
CASSSVGSNYGYTF,TGCGCCAGCAGCTCGGTCGGGAGTAACTATGGCTACACCTTC,TRBJ1-2,NA,TRBV5-1,NA
CASSPGQGPEQYF,TGTGCCAGCTCACCGGGACAGGGGCCCGAGCAGTACTTC,TRBJ2-7,few,TRBV18,TRBD1
CASSPVGGQGYNEQFF,TGCGCCAGCAGCCCCGTAGGGGGACAGGGCTACAATGAGCAGTTCTTC,TRBJ2-1,NA,TRBV5-1,TRBD1
CASSPIAGGPAEQYF,TGTGCCAGCAGCCCCATTGCGGGAGGCCCCGCCGAGCAGTACTTC,TRBJ2-7,NA,TRBV9,TRBD2
CASKRETLYNEQFF,TGTGCCAGCAAAAGGGAGACTCTCTACAATGAGCAGTTCTTC,TRBJ2-1,once,TRBV27,NA
CASSTGTGYNEQFF,TGTGCCAGCAGCACCGGGACAGGCTACAATGAGCAGTTCTTC,TRBJ2-1,NA,TRBV13,TRBD1
CASSVSSGSHNEQFF,TGTGCCAGCAGCGTAAGTAGCGGGTCGCACAATGAGCAGTTCTTC,TRBJ2-1,once,TRBV9,TRBD2
CASSRTIGTSGTYEQYF,TGTGCCAGCAGCCGAACCATTGGGACTAGCGGGACCTACGAGCAGTACTTC,TRBJ2-7,NA,TRBV7-8,TRBD2
CASSYPEDYGYTF,TGTGCCAGCAGTTACCCAGAGGACTATGGCTACACCTTC,TRBJ1-2,NA,TRBV6-6,NA
CASSPGQQETQYF,TGTGCCAGCTCACCGGGACAGCAAGAGACCCAGTACTTC,TRBJ2-5,NA,TRBV18,TRBD1
CASSLPGQGTDTQYF,TGTGCCAGCAGCTTACCGGGACAGGGGACAGATACGCAGTATTTT,TRBJ2-3,once,TRBV5-4,TRBD1
CASSLRTGGVGTEAFF,TGTGCCAGCAGCCTAAGGACAGGGGGCGTCGGCACTGAAGCTTTCTTT,TRBJ1-1,NA,TRBV7-8,TRBD1
CASSAGGPNYGYTF,TGTGCCAGCAGTGCAGGGGGCCCGAACTATGGCTACACCTTC,TRBJ1-2,NA,TRBV28,TRBD1
CASSPDSEPYYEQYF,TGTGCCAGCTCACCAGACAGCGAGCCCTACTACGAGCAGTACTTC,TRBJ2-7,NA,TRBV18,NA
CASSQLDDRYEQYF,TGTGCCAGCAGTCAACTAGACGACCGCTACGAGCAGTACTTC,TRBJ2-7,NA,TRBV27,NA
CASSLTGQELNYGYTF,TGCGCCAGCAGCTTGACAGGACAGGAACTAAACTATGGCTACACCTTC,TRBJ1-2,NA,TRBV5-1,TRBD1
CASSPNNWDRYPFF,TGTGCCAGCAGCCCGAACAACTGGGACAGATATCCGTTTTTT,TRBJ1-4,NA,TRBV14,TRBD1
CASSPGGTNQPQHF,TGTGCCAGCAGCCCGGGGGGGACCAATCAGCCCCAGCATTTT,TRBJ1-5,few,TRBV27,NA
CASSVVNRLPPEAFF,TGTGCCAGCAGCGTAGTAAATCGTCTTCCCCCTGAAGCTTTCTTT,TRBJ1-1,NA,TRBV9,NA
CASSIVAGGNTGELFF,TGTGCCAGTAGTATAGTAGCGGGGGGGAACACCGGGGAGCTGTTTTTT,TRBJ2-2,NA,TRBV19,TRBD2
CASRGWAASTDTQYF,TGTGCCAGCAGAGGATGGGCAGCCAGCACAGATACGCAGTATTTT,TRBJ2-3,NA,TRBV27,NA
CASSLTQGSNEKLFF,TGTGCCAGCAGCTTAACACAGGGGTCTAATGAAAAACTGTTTTTT,TRBJ1-4,NA,TRBV7-2,TRBD1
CASSAPGLAGGQETQYF,TGTGCCAGCAGCGCCCCGGGACTAGCGGGAGGACAAGAGACCCAGTACTTC,TRBJ2-5,NA,TRBV9,TRBD2
CASSAEMGLAGENNEQFF,TGTGCCAGCAGCGCCGAGATGGGACTAGCGGGCGAAAACAATGAGCAGTTCTTC,TRBJ2-1,NA,TRBV9,TRBD2
CASSTDRRNYGYTF,TGTGCCAGCTCCACGGACAGGCGGAACTATGGCTACACCTTC,TRBJ1-2,NA,TRBV18,TRBD1
CASRRTTSSDTQYF,TGTGCCAGCAGGAGGACTACTTCTTCCGATACGCAGTATTTT,TRBJ2-3,NA,TRBV7-3,NA
CASFQGGISGANVLTF,TGTGCCAGTTTTCAAGGAGGTATCTCTGGGGCCAACGTCCTGACTTTC,TRBJ2-6,NA,TRBV19,NA
CASSVGGSGSYEQYF,TGTGCCAGCAGCGTAGGAGGTAGCGGGAGCTACGAGCAGTACTTC,TRBJ2-7,NA,TRBV9,TRBD2
CASSLALVAVYEQYF,TGCGCCAGCAGCTTGGCACTAGTAGCGGTCTACGAGCAGTACTTC,TRBJ2-7,NA,TRBV5-1,NA
CASSPTRAWDTEAFF,TGTGCCAGCTCACCAACCAGGGCCTGGGACACTGAAGCTTTCTTT,TRBJ1-1,NA,TRBV18,NA
CASSPLRGASGRSTGELFF,TGCGCCAGCAGCCCATTAAGGGGTGCTAGCGGGAGAAGCACCGGGGAGCTGTTTTTT,TRBJ2-2,NA,TRBV5-1,TRBD2
CASSDEAGDYEQYF,TGCGCCAGCAGTGATGAAGCGGGGGACTACGAGCAGTACTTC,TRBJ2-7,few,TRBV10-1,TRBD2
CASSATGLAGDEQYF,TGTGCCAGCAGCGCCACGGGACTAGCGGGAGATGAGCAGTACTTC,TRBJ2-7,NA,TRBV7-2,TRBD2
CASSIIGGLNTEAFF,TGTGCCAGTAGTATTATAGGAGGCTTGAACACTGAAGCTTTCTTT,TRBJ1-1,NA,TRBV19,NA
CASSPGTGFGQYF,TGTGCCAGCAGCCCCGGGACAGGGTTTGGGCAGTACTTC,TRBJ2-7,NA,TRBV5-5,TRBD1
CAWSLAGGTYEQYF,TGTGCCTGGAGTTTAGCGGGAGGGACCTACGAGCAGTACTTC,TRBJ2-7,NA,TRBV30,TRBD2
CASSSTSGTSGGETQYF,TGTGCCAGCAGCTCGACTAGCGGAACGTCTGGCGGAGAGACCCAGTACTTC,TRBJ2-5,NA,TRBV5-4,TRBD2
CASSYSRGQGPEKLFF,TGTGCCAGCAGTTACTCGAGAGGACAGGGCCCCGAAAAACTGTTTTTT,TRBJ1-4,NA,TRBV6-5,TRBD1